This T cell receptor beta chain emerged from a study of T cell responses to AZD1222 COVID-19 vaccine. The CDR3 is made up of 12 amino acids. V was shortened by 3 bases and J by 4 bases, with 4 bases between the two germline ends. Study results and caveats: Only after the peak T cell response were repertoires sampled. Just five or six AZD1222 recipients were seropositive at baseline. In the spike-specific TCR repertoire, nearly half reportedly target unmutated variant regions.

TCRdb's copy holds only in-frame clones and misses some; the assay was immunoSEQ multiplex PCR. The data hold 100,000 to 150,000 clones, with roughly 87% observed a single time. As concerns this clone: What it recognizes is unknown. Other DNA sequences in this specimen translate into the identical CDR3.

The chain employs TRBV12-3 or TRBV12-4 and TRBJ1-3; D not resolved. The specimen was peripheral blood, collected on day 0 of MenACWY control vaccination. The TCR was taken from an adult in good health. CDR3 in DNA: TGTGCCAGCAGTTTCTCCGGAAACACCATATATTTT. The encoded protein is CASSFSGNTIYF.